This T cell receptor beta chain was sequenced during a study of T cell repertoires in cytomegalovirus infection. In the study overall: TCR beta signatures that were public indicated CMV infection and matching HLA type. The study's findings and limits: Frequencies of public TCR beta families were cumulated, and this identified carriers of CMV plus the relevant HLA. HLA-C-restricted CMV clonotypes gave the most frequent clonotype in two of eight donors.

From the reads, TCRdb called clonotypes with MiXCR, one entry per CDR3 protein. The table lists 300,000 or so distinct CDR3 sequences, roughly 26% of them singletons, with 11% to 15% in the top ten. V dropped 6 bases and J dropped 2 bases, with 13 bases sitting between them. The germline gives CDR1 MDHEN, CDR2 SYDVKM. There are 14 residues in the CDR3. In regard to this clonotype: The antigen is unknown.

Sequencing was performed on PBMCs. The rearrangement uses TRBV28 and TRBJ2-5, with D tentatively TRBD1 or TRBD2 (5 bases each). The TCR sequence derives from a human donor in good health (CMV status not recorded). Some clones in this sample may be carry-over from other donors' samples. CDR3 protein: CASSQGTTQETQYF. The CDR3 nucleotides are TGTGCCAGCAGCCAAGGGACCACACAAGAGACCCAGTACTTC. The variable domain in full, completed from reference TRBV28 and TRBJ2-5, reads DVKVTQSSRYLVKRTGEKVFLECVQDMDHENMFWYRQDPGLGLRLIYFSYDVKMKEKGDIPEGYSVSREKKERFSLILESASTNQTSMYLCASSQGTTQETQYFGPGTRLLVL.